Sequencing of this TCR beta chain was carried out in a study of blood T cells in healthy people across ages. Trimming removed 5 bases at V and 7 bases at J, with 18 bases between. The CDR3 has 15 amino acids. From germline, CDR1 is SGHAT and CDR2 FQNNGV. A second 7 to 11 cycle PCR used barcoded and J-beta primers. TCRdb redid the calling of the 5' RACE reads with MiXCR, one entry per CDR3 protein. The sample consists of about 1.8 million distinct CDR3 sequences, about 50% of them appearing once. The clonotype comes from a woman aged 40 to 50 in good health. Sample: blood. The chain recombines TRBV11-2 with TRBJ2-4, with D possibly matching TRBD1 (6 bases). The CDR3 nucleotides are TGTGCCAGCAGCGGCGCAGGGGCGAATAGGAACATTCAGTACTTC. Protein: CASSGAGANRNIQYF.